The 23 T cell receptor beta chains reported below all come from one sample, sequenced in a study of shared clonotypes between healthy human individuals. CD8 cells regarded as naive lacked CD45RO, were positively chosen for CCR7, and omitted terminally differentiated effector memory CD45RA+ cells. The repertoire was sequenced with immunoSEQ multiplex PCR; TCRdb's copy has only in-frame clones and lacks some. The data show 630,000 or so clones, 98% seen once. Sample: naive CD8+ T cells sorted from blood. Receptor source: a man aged 30-40 years in good health.

The chain joins TRBV14 to TRBJ1-5; D is unclear. V shed 5 bases and J shed 4 bases, with 15 bases lying between them. The CDR3 has 15 amino acids. Germline-derived CDR1 and CDR2 are SGHDN and FVKESK. CDR3 coding DNA: TGTGCCAGCAGCGTTTCGAGAACTTCGAATCAGCCCCAGCATTTT. This gives the protein CASSVSRTSNQPQHF.

As concerns this clone: One end of the junction varies from germline; a read error may be responsible. J is TRBJ2-5 and V is TRBV15; D may match TRBD1 or TRBD2 (5 bases each). The CDR3 spans 14 residues. Germline V lookup: CDR1 LNHNV, CDR2 YYDKDF (reference sequence). The CDR3 reads CATSRTTRGETQYF. CDR3 nucleotides: TGTGCCACCAGCAGAACTACTAGAGGGGAGACCCAATACTTC.

The chain employs TRBV7-2 and TRBJ2-7; D gene uncertain. The V and J ends lost 1 base and 3 bases respectively, with 10 bases between them. In germline, CDR1 is SGHTA, CDR2 FQGNSA. There are 14 residues in the CDR3. The CDR3 loop is CASSLVASHYEQYF. The DNA of the CDR3 is TGTGCCAGCAGCTTAGTCGCCAGCCACTACGAGCAGTACTTC.

This clone occurred once. The sample has other DNA sequences that encode this CDR3 too. In DNA, the CDR3 is TGTGCCAGCAGCGTAGGTACCGGGGAGCTGTTTTTT. Translated: CASSVGTGELFF. The chain combines TRBV9 with TRBJ2-2; D not certain. Between the trimmed V and J ends, which lost 0 bases and 5 bases, there was a span of 2 bases. The germline CDR1 and CDR2 sequences are SGDLS and YYNGEE. The CDR3 consists of 12 residues.

Turning to this clone: Other DNA sequences within the sample encode an identical CDR3. V gene TRBV9 combines with J gene TRBJ2-3; possible D gene TRBD2, 6 bases. This CDR3 spans 13 amino acids. V was trimmed by 4 bases and J by 1 base, leaving 7 bases between them. Germline CDR1 reads SGDLS; CDR2 reads YYNGEE. Here the CDR3 DNA reads TGTGCCAGCAGCCCGGGGGGCACAGATACGCAGTATTTT. It specifies CASSPGGTDTQYF.

This rearrangement joins TRBV2 to TRBJ2-6, with D hard to call. The CDR3 has 16 amino acids. The germline gives CDR1 SNHLY, CDR2 FYNNEI. The V end lost 4 bases, the J end lost 0 bases, and 10 bases lay between the germline ends. The CDR3 nucleotides read TGTGCCAGCAGTGTGGGATCAAGCTCTGGGGCCAACGTCCTGACTTTC. Its protein product is CASSVGSSSGANVLTF.

The rearrangement uses TRBV7-9 and TRBJ2-7, with unresolved D. Germline-derived CDR1 and CDR2 are SEHNR and FQNEAQ (reference sequence). V was shortened by 4 bases and J by 0 bases, with 7 bases between the two germline ends. The CDR3 length is 13 residues. The CDR3 region has the DNA TGTGCCAGCAGCTATCCATCCTCCTACGAGCAGTACTTC. Protein: CASSYPSSYEQYF.

This clone was detected once. The chain joins TRBV18 to TRBJ1-1; no reliable D call. V gave up 3 bases and J gave up 7 bases, with 12 bases separating them. The CDR3 extends over 13 amino acids. CDR1 and CDR2 (germline): KGHSH, LQKENI. CDR3 in DNA: TGTGCCAGCTCACCGCTAGATATAGATGAAGCTTTCTTT. Amino acids: CASSPLDIDEAFF.

V gene TRBV5-4 combines with J gene TRBJ2-2; 7 bases are a match to TRBD1. The CDR3 is made up of 17 amino acids. V lost 4 bases and J lost 6; bases outside the gene matches: 15. Germline CDR1 reads SGHNT; CDR2 reads YYREEE (reference sequence). The CDR3 DNA reads as TGTGCCAGCAGCCCTTCATTGGATCAGGGGGTTCCCGGGGAGCTGTTTTTT. It specifies CASSPSLDQGVPGELFF.

The V gene is TRBV7-9, the J gene TRBJ2-7; D is ambiguous. The V end was cut by 6 bases, the J end by 4 bases, with 22 bases between. The CDR3 loop spans 16 amino acids. Germline loops: CDR1 SEHNR, CDR2 FQNEAQ (reference sequence). CDR3 coding DNA: TGTGCCAGCAGGGGAAGCCGTGATCGGGCACCTTACGAGCAGTACTTC. Protein sequence: CASRGSRDRAPYEQYF.

The table lists this clone with a count of one. The chain joins TRBV9 to TRBJ1-2; D may be TRBD1 (5 bases). V lost 0 bases to trimming and J lost 2 bases, with 17 bases between them. The CDR3 contains 17 residues. Per germline, CDR1 SGDLS and CDR2 YYNGEE. CDR3 amino acids: CASSVADPRAGNYGYTF. The DNA for the CDR3 is TGTGCCAGCAGCGTAGCCGATCCTAGGGCAGGGAACTATGGCTACACCTTC.

The chain recombines TRBV7-9 with TRBJ2-1; D gene ambiguous. The V gene lost 6 bases and the J gene lost 3 bases, with 12 bases spanning the gap. The CDR3 is 14 amino acids. In germline, CDR1 is SEHNR, CDR2 FQNEAQ (reference sequence). As DNA, the CDR3 is TGTGCCAGCAGGCTTGACACGGACTACAATGAGCAGTTCTTC. Residues: CASRLDTDYNEQFF.

The chain couples TRBV14 to TRBJ2-4; 7 bases map to TRBD1. Germline CDR1 SGHDN, CDR2 FVKESK. The CDR3 totals 13 residues. Trimming took 2 bases from V and 6 from J; bases not matched to a gene: 1. The CDR3, as DNA: TGTGCCAGCAGCCAAAACAGGGGAAACATTCAGTACTTC. Amino acids: CASSQNRGNIQYF.

In its sample, this clone was seen once. The V call is TRBV6-5, the J call TRBJ2-2, with D unclear. The V end lost 2 bases, the J end lost 8 bases, and 12 bases lay between the germline ends. Germline CDR1 reads MNHEY; CDR2 reads SVGAGI. This CDR3 region has 14 residues. CDR3 nucleotide sequence: TGTGCCAGCAGTTACGGGATATATGGGGGGGAGCTGTTTTTT. Protein: CASSYGIYGGELFF.

The rearrangement joins TRBV30 to TRBJ2-3, with D perhaps TRBD2 (6 bases). V dropped 5 bases and J dropped 0 bases, with 15 bases sitting between them. CDR3 length equals 15 residues. Looked up from germline, CDR1 is GTSNPN and CDR2 is SVGIG (reference sequence). The CDR3 DNA sequence: TGTGCCTGGTCCATTTCCGCGGGAAGCACAGATACGCAGTATTTT. Amino acids: CAWSISAGSTDTQYF.

The J gene is TRBJ2-1, the V gene TRBV29-1; D may be TRBD1 (5 bases). V was cut by 3 bases and J by 4 bases, with 25 bases left in between. CDR1 is SQVTM and CDR2 is ANQGSEA in the germline V gene. This CDR3 is built from 18 residues. CDR3 sequence reads: CSVEAVIIDRPFYNEQFF. CDR3 DNA sequence: TGCAGCGTTGAGGCCGTCATTATCGACAGACCATTTTACAATGAGCAGTTCTTC.

In nucleotides, the CDR3 is TGTGCCAGCAGCTTCATAGGGCTAGCGGGTTCCTACGAGCAGTACTTC. Its translation: CASSFIGLAGSYEQYF. The chain is built from TRBV5-6 and TRBJ2-7, with 8 nucleotides matching TRBD2. This CDR3 contains 16 residues. From germline, CDR1 is SGHDT and CDR2 YYEEEE. V gave up 2 bases and J gave up 1 base; unmatched junction bases: 8.

The chain couples TRBV7-2 to TRBJ2-7; D not certain. In germline, CDR1 is SGHTA, CDR2 FQGNSA. V lost 1 base and J lost 6, with 7 bases in between. CDR3 size: 12 residues. CDR3 bases: TGTGCCAGCAGCTTAGACGGACGCGAGCAGTACTTC. Residues: CASSLDGREQYF.

The chain combines TRBV25-1 with TRBJ2-7; 10 bases align to TRBD1. Germline V CDR1 and CDR2: MGHDK, SYGVNS. The CDR3 consists of 13 residues. V lost 9 bases, J lost 3 bases, and 5 bases stayed unmatched. The CDR3 loop is CASSGTGDYEQYF. DNA for the CDR3: TGTGCCAGTTCCGGGACAGGGGACTACGAGCAGTACTTC.

This CDR3 is CASSPRGGEQYF. The DNA of the CDR3 is TGTGCCAGCAGCCCCCGGGGAGGCGAGCAGTACTTC. This chain joins TRBV11-3 and TRBJ2-7; possible D gene TRBD2, 6 bases. The CDR3 totals 12 residues. The V end lost 5 bases, the J end lost 6 bases, and 11 bases lay between the germline ends. CDR1 SGHNT and CDR2 YENEEA come from the germline V gene. Supplemented by reference TRBV11-3 and TRBJ2-7, the full variable domain reads EAGVVQSPRYKIIEKKQPVAFWCNPISGHNTLYWYLQNLGQGPELLIRYENEEAVDDSQLPKDRFSAERLKGVDSTLKIQPAELGDSAVYLCASSPRGGEQYFGPGTRLTVT.

The gene calls are TRBV23-1 and TRBJ2-7, with 9 bases aligning to TRBD1. TRBV23-1 is flagged as an ORF with uncertain function. The length of the CDR3 is 14 residues. The J segment lost 2 bases and the V segment lost 3 bases, leaving 2 bases of the junction unmatched. This CDR3 is CASSQDRGTYEQYF. As DNA, the CDR3 is TGCGCCAGCAGTCAGGACAGGGGAACCTACGAGCAGTACTTC.

The genes are TRBV11-2 and TRBJ1-4, with 7 bases that match TRBD1. The CDR3 spans 12 residues. Germline CDR1 and CDR2: SGHAT and FQNNGV. J was trimmed by 8 bases and V by 5 bases; bases with no gene match: 2. CDR3 DNA sequence: TGTGCCAGCAGCCCAGGGGGGGAAAAACTGTTTTTT. As protein: CASSPGGEKLFF.

The gene calls are TRBV27 and TRBJ1-1; TRBD1 is a possible D gene (5 bases). The CDR3 consists of 14 residues. Germline V lookup: CDR1 MNHEY, CDR2 SMNVEV (reference sequence). V lost 2 bases and J 2 bases, leaving 9 bases between the germline ends. For the CDR3, the DNA is TGTGCCAGCAGTTTAAGTCAGGGAAACACTGAAGCTTTCTTT. The encoded protein is CASSLSQGNTEAFF.